Presented here are 15 T cell receptor beta chains from one specimen sequenced in a study of control samples from healthy donors and cancer patients. Clones were read by immunoSEQ multiplex PCR, and TCRdb kept only the in-frame ones, dropping some. The sample lists about 51,000 clones, approximately 89% occurring once. Specimen: PBMCs. These receptors were collected from a man aged 35 to 55 with colorectal cancer.

This rearrangement joins TRBV5-6 to TRBJ1-2; D gene unclear. The germline gives CDR1 SGHDT, CDR2 YYEEEE. The CDR3 runs 13 residues. Trimming took off 1 base at V and 2 bases at J, with 6 bases between the two ends. In DNA, the CDR3 is TGTGCCAGCAGCTTGCGTAACAACTATGGCTACACCTTC. As protein: CASSLRNNYGYTF. Combining the CDR3 with reference TRBV5-6 and TRBJ1-2 gives the whole variable domain DAGVTQSPTHLIKTRGQQVTLRCSPKSGHDTVSWYQQALGQGPQFIFQYYEEEERQRGNFPDRFSGHQFPNYSSELNVNALLLGDSALYLCASSLRNNYGYTFGSGTRLTVV.

V usage is TRBV5-8 and J usage is TRBJ1-5; unclear D gene. With 5 bases removed from V and 4 bases from J, the gap between germline ends came to 13 bases. The CDR3 loop spans 14 amino acids. Germline loops: CDR1 SGHTS, CDR2 YDEGEE. CDR3 DNA: TGTGCCAGCAGATTCAGGCTTAAAAATCAGCCCCAGCATTTT. Translating gives CASRFRLKNQPQHF.

This clone was counted a single time. The V gene is TRBV28, the J gene TRBJ2-1, with 7 bases aligning to TRBD2. This CDR3 has 15 residues. CDR1 is MDHEN, CDR2 SYDVKM, per germline. Trimming removed 5 bases from V and 3 bases from J; junction bases left unmatched: 7. The CDR3: CASSPSGEGYNEQFF. For the CDR3, the DNA is TGTGCCAGCAGTCCCTCTGGGGAGGGCTACAATGAGCAGTTCTTC.

J is TRBJ1-1 and V is TRBV4-3; unclear D gene. The CDR3 has 16 amino acids. The ends were cut back, 1 base at V and 6 bases at J, with 18 bases in the middle. Germline V CDR1 and CDR2: LGHNA, YSLEER. This CDR3 is CASSQGLEQFFAEAFF. In DNA, the CDR3 is TGCGCCAGCAGCCAAGGACTAGAACAGTTTTTTGCTGAAGCTTTCTTT.

The chain uses TRBV24-1 and TRBJ2-1; D is unclear. Germline CDR1 KGHDR, CDR2 SFDVKD. With 2 bases removed from V and 4 bases from J, the gap between germline ends came to 14 bases. This CDR3 is built from 16 residues. CDR3 sequence reads: CATSDSDASRYNEQFF. The CDR3 DNA sequence: TGTGCCACCAGTGATTCCGACGCCTCCCGGTACAATGAGCAGTTCTTC.

This chain links TRBV28 with TRBJ1-5; maybe TRBD1 (5 bases). Germline CDR1 MDHEN, CDR2 SYDVKM. The CDR3 spans 15 residues. With 7 bases removed from V and 5 bases from J, the gap between germline ends came to 18 bases. CDR3 residues: CASTWGLGLDQPQHF. The CDR3 region has the DNA TGTGCCAGCACCTGGGGCCTGGGGCTCGATCAGCCCCAGCATTTT.

V is TRBV6-5 and J is TRBJ2-7, with TRBD2 matching 7 bases. The CDR3 spans 12 residues. CDR1 MNHEY and CDR2 SVGAGI come from the germline V gene. Trimming at V came to 8 bases and at J to 2 bases, leaving 3 bases not matched to a gene. The CDR3 DNA follows: TGTGCCAGCGGGGAGGGTCCCTACGAGCAGTACTTC. Protein product: CASGEGPYEQYF.

This chain connects TRBV10-2 to TRBJ2-4; D not certain. V lost 2 bases and J 9 bases, leaving 8 bases between the germline ends. The germline gives CDR1 WSHSY, CDR2 SAAADI. The CDR3 is 12 amino acids. The CDR3, as DNA: TGCGCCAGCAGTGAGGTATTGAGCATTCAGTACTTC. Its protein product is CASSEVLSIQYF.

V gene TRBV5-1 combines with J gene TRBJ1-1; D might be TRBD1 (6 bases). Germline V gene sequence: CDR1 SGHRS, CDR2 YFSETQ. This CDR3 contains 12 residues. With 0 bases removed from V and 8 bases from J, the gap between germline ends came to 8 bases. The CDR3 sequence is CASSLEDREAFF. The CDR3 coding sequence is TGCGCCAGCAGCTTGGAGGACAGAGAAGCTTTCTTT.

V gene TRBV19 combines with J gene TRBJ2-1, with D unresolved. Trimming took 7 bases from V and 2 from J, leaving 15 bases between them. Germline V gene lookup returns CDR1 LNHDA and CDR2 SQIVND (reference sequence). This CDR3 has 15 residues. CDR3 nucleotide sequence: TGTGCCAGTAACCCTGGCCCCTATACCTACAATGAGCAGTTCTTC. Protein: CASNPGPYTYNEQFF. Full variable domain (outside the CDR3, taken from reference TRBV19 and TRBJ2-1): DGGITQSPKYLFRKEGQNVTLSCEQNLNHDAMYWYRQDPGQGLRLIYYSQIVNDFQKGDIAEGYSVSREKKESFPLTVTSAQKNPTAFYLCASNPGPYTYNEQFFGPGTRLTVL.

V usage is TRBV15 and J usage is TRBJ2-1; TRBD1 might be the D (6 bases). Per the germline V gene, CDR1 is LNHNV and CDR2 is YYDKDF (reference sequence). The CDR3 contains 13 residues. Deletions cut 8 bases from V and 1 base from J, with 9 bases between. The CDR3 protein is CATEQGSYNEQFF. As DNA, the CDR3 is TGTGCCACCGAGCAGGGGTCCTACAATGAGCAGTTCTTC.

Regarding this clone: The junction departs from the called germline gene at one end, perhaps through a read error. The chain carries TRBV30 and TRBJ1-1, with D unresolved. The CDR3 loop spans 13 amino acids. CDR1 is GTSNPN and CDR2 is SVGIG in the germline V gene (reference sequence). The CDR3 spells CAWGVGLNTEAFF. The CDR3 DNA sequence: TGTGCCTGGGGTGTGGGGTTGAACACTGAAGCTTTCTTT.

V gene TRBV4-3 combines with J gene TRBJ1-2; D ambiguous. The CDR3 is made up of 16 amino acids. The ends were cut back, 0 bases at V and 1 base at J, with 12 bases in the middle. The germline V gene has CDR1 LGHNA and CDR2 YSLEER. Here the CDR3 reads CASSQDSADGNYGYTF. As DNA, the CDR3 is TGCGCCAGCAGCCAAGATTCGGCAGACGGTAACTATGGCTACACCTTC.

This chain uses TRBV6-5 with TRBJ1-3; D gene uncertain. Per germline, CDR1 MNHEY and CDR2 SVGAGI. The V gene lost 6 bases and the J gene lost 0 bases, with 9 bases spanning the gap. This CDR3 is 14 amino acids long. The CDR3 is CASSKRSSGNTIYF. The CDR3 DNA is TGTGCCAGCAGCAAGAGGAGCTCTGGAAACACCATATATTTT.

The genes are TRBV24-1 and TRBJ2-1, with 9 nucleotides matching TRBD1. CDR1 KGHDR and CDR2 SFDVKD come from the germline V gene. The CDR3 has 15 residues. The ends lost 7 bases at V and 6 bases at J; junction bases unmatched: 9. CDR3 bases: TGTGCCACCAGCCCTTGGGGACAGGGTATCAATGAGCAGTTCTTC. It codes for CATSPWGQGINEQFF.